This note documents a single T cell receptor (beta chain) sequence. The antigen it binds to is not known. No much larger clone exists at a distance of one base, and base qualities are not known. Each collaborating institution followed its own protocols to collect whole blood in K2EDTA tubes. Collaborator samples were shipped for TCRbeta analysis as frozen whole blood, isolated PBMCs, or DNA extracted from either sample type. V is cut back by 7 bases and J by 1 base, with 2 bases in the junction unmatched. CDR3 length: 12 amino acids, cysteine to phenylalanine. Kept here is only the CDR3 DNA, which spans 36 bases and is read in frame from base 1. CDR1 and CDR2, per the germline V gene, are SQVTM and ANQGSEA. This sample stems from a study of blood T cell repertoires in COVID-19 (dated by TCRdb to 2020 to 2022). Describing the broader study: Collaborator samples came from the United States, Italy and Spain and covered acute and convalescent phases of COVID-19. The material from the prospective study consisted of cDNA or gDNA derived from T cells, B-cell-depleted T cells, or PBMCs. A freely available public database, intended as a resource for researchers studying the immune response to SARS-CoV-2, is where the repertoires were released. A de-identified subject ID, COVID-19 status, age in years and sex were almost always included in the sample metadata. HLA class I and class II types, where available, came from metadata supplied by the sample provider rather than from assay-based typing. Samples came from the ongoing ImmuneRACE study (first 160 participants) plus 1,254 subjects from 6 global collaborators. The dataset comprised deeply sampled blood TCRbeta repertoires from subjects exposed to, actively infected with, or recovered from COVID-19.

TCRbeta CDR3 regions were amplified from genomic DNA by means of the immunoSEQ Assay, a bias-controlled multiplex PCR. On the authors' methods: Nucleated cell counts per sample were estimated from amplification of reference gene primers within the assay. Sequence reads were collapsed and filtered to measure the absolute abundance of every unique TCRbeta CDR3 rearrangement. For each sample, productive Simpson clonality was calculated as the square root of Simpson's diversity index over productive rearrangements. TCRdb provides this immuneACCESS table in a form limited to in-frame rearrangements. Some clones are lacking; in checked studies, under half of them reflect an unresolved V gene, and why the rest are absent is not known. V, J and clone size are taken as reported in that table, and D and trimming were inferred from the DNA itself. The sample table records approximately 180,000 clones; 88% of these occur just once. The top ten clonotypes cover 5% to 6.5% of the sample.

What the study reported, not specific to this receptor: How much clinical and demographic metadata was included differed by source and by participant, and the metadata was provided uncurated.

The sequence was obtained from a middle-aged man with active or convalescent COVID-19. What was sequenced was peripheral blood. This chain joins TRBV29-1 to TRBJ1-1, and 8 bases in between align with TRBD1. The sequence in DNA is TGCAGCGGTGGACAGGGGAACACTGAAGCTTTCTTT. This encodes CSGGQGNTEAFF.